The next 14 T cell receptor beta chains were all read from a single sample in a study of OX40 agonist ivuxolimab in advanced cancers. Only in-frame clones appear in the TCRdb table, and some are missing; sequencing was by immunoSEQ multiplex PCR. This table has about 77,000 clones, about nine tenths appearing once. Here the sequenced sample was CD4+ or CD8+ T cells sorted from blood, taken in a trial of the OX40 agonist ivuxolimab. These receptors originate from an adult with an advanced solid tumor such as melanoma, head and neck, liver or kidney cancer.

The chain recombines TRBV27 with TRBJ1-1; the D gene is possibly TRBD1 (5 bases). Trimming removed 4 bases at V and 0 bases at J, with 18 bases between. Germline CDR1 is MNHEY and CDR2 is SMNVEV (reference sequence). This CDR3 is built from 17 residues. CDR3 residues: CASSSLTDPGLNTEAFF. The CDR3 bases are TGTGCCAGCAGTTCTTTGACAGATCCTGGGTTGAACACTGAAGCTTTCTTT.

This clone came up a few times. The chain employs TRBV4-2 and TRBJ1-5; D might be TRBD1 (6 bases). Germline-derived CDR1 and CDR2 are LGHNA and YNFKEQ. The V end lost 1 base, the J end lost 5 bases, and 9 bases lay between the germline ends. The CDR3 is 14 residues long. The CDR3: CASSQGQVDQPQHF. DNA for the CDR3: TGTGCCAGCAGCCAAGGACAGGTTGATCAGCCCCAGCATTTT.

The V call is TRBV6-5, the J call TRBJ1-2, with D possibly matching TRBD1 (5 bases). Germline V gene data show CDR1 as MNHEY and CDR2 as SVGAGI. The CDR3 is 16 amino acids. Trimming took 0 bases from V and 4 from J, leaving 15 bases between them. The CDR3 is CASSYSTPRDPYGYTF. CDR3 sequence (DNA): TGTGCCAGCAGTTACTCTACACCCCGGGACCCCTATGGCTACACCTTC.

This clone was detected only once. V and J are TRBV11-2 and TRBJ2-5; 8 nucleotides line up with TRBD1. Per germline, CDR1 SGHAT and CDR2 FQNNGV. The CDR3 runs to 14 residues. V was clipped by 4 bases and J by 1 base; unmatched bases: 2. This CDR3 is CASSYGQGQETQYF. The CDR3 nucleotides are TGTGCCAGCAGCTATGGACAGGGCCAAGAGACCCAGTACTTC.

V and J are TRBV7-8 and TRBJ2-3; no firm D call. This CDR3 comprises 13 residues. Germline V gene sequence: CDR1 SGHVS, CDR2 FQNEAQ. V lost 2 bases, J lost 5 bases, and 8 bases lay in between. CDR3 sequence reads: CASSLRRKDTQYF. CDR3 sequence (DNA): TGTGCCAGCAGCTTAAGGCGAAAAGATACGCAGTATTTT.

The V and J genes are TRBV9 and TRBJ2-3; 7 bases are a match to TRBD1. CDR1 is SGDLS and CDR2 is YYNGEE in the germline V gene. CDR3 size: 16 residues. Germline trimming cut 0 bases from V and 0 bases from J; bases unmatched to any gene: 4. CDR3 in DNA: TGTGCCAGCAGCGTAGGTTACAGGGGAAGCACAGATACGCAGTATTTT. This gives the protein CASSVGYRGSTDTQYF.

V and J are TRBV5-4 and TRBJ2-3; 8 bases are shared with TRBD2. The CDR3 runs to 14 residues. Germline V gene sequence: CDR1 SGHNT, CDR2 YYREEE (reference sequence). V gave up 4 bases and J gave up 1 base; unmatched junction bases: 2. In DNA form, the CDR3 reads TGTGCCAGCAGCCTGGGACTAGGCACAGATACGCAGTATTTT. This encodes CASSLGLGTDTQYF.

The chain joins TRBV6-6 to TRBJ1-2; 8 positions agree with TRBD1. CDR1 is MNHNY and CDR2 is SVGAGI in the germline V gene (reference sequence). The CDR3 has 13 residues. With 11 bases clipped from V and 0 bases from J, the junction kept 5 bases outside the gene matches. The CDR3 loop reads CAVRQGSNYGYTF. The CDR3 DNA follows: TGTGCCGTTCGACAGGGGTCTAACTATGGCTACACCTTC.

The gene calls are TRBV7-8 and TRBJ2-1; TRBD1 matches at 9 bases. Germline assignment: CDR1 SGHVS and CDR2 FQNEAQ. V was pared by 3 bases and J by 2 bases, with 2 bases of the junction left unmatched. The CDR3 has 15 amino acids. The CDR3 nucleotides read TGTGCCAGCAGCTTTGACAGGGGGGCCTACAATGAGCAGTTCTTC. The encoded protein is CASSFDRGAYNEQFF.

The chain is built from TRBV30 and TRBJ1-5; D unresolved. This CDR3 contains 13 residues. V lost 4 bases, J lost 3 bases, and 10 bases lay in between. Germline CDR1 reads GTSNPN; CDR2 reads SVGIG (reference sequence). The CDR3 is CAWNREPNQPQHF. The CDR3 nucleotides are TGTGCCTGGAATAGGGAACCCAATCAGCCCCAGCATTTT. Based on the CDR3 plus reference TRBV30 and TRBJ1-5, the full variable domain is SQTIHQWPATLVQPVGSPLSLECTVEGTSNPNLYWYRQAAGRGLQLLFYSVGIGQISSEVPQNLSASRPQDRQFILSSKKLLLSDSGFYLCAWNREPNQPQHFGDGTRLSIL.

V usage is TRBV19 and J usage is TRBJ1-4; 9 positions match TRBD1. The length of the CDR3 is 14 residues. Germline V CDR1 and CDR2: LNHDA, SQIVND (reference sequence). The V gene end was trimmed by 7 bases and the J gene end by 10 bases; junction bases not matched to a gene: 10. CDR3 loop: CASTPQGAKGKLFF. The CDR3 nucleotides are TGTGCCAGTACCCCACAGGGGGCGAAAGGAAAACTGTTTTTT.

The chain has TRBV19 and TRBJ1-5, with D uncertain. Germline V CDR1 and CDR2: LNHDA, SQIVND (reference sequence). With 6 bases removed from V and 3 bases from J, the gap between germline ends came to 9 bases. This CDR3 contains 13 residues. The CDR3 here is CASRVQNNQPQHF. The CDR3 DNA follows: TGTGCCAGTAGGGTGCAGAACAATCAGCCCCAGCATTTT. The whole variable domain, filled in from reference TRBV19 and TRBJ1-5, reads DGGITQSPKYLFRKEGQNVTLSCEQNLNHDAMYWYRQDPGQGLRLIYYSQIVNDFQKGDIAEGYSVSREKKESFPLTVTSAQKNPTAFYLCASRVQNNQPQHFGDGTRLSIL.

The chain has TRBV7-2 and TRBJ2-6; D ambiguous. This CDR3 contains 17 residues. Germline CDR1 SGHTA, CDR2 FQGNSA. Trimming shortened V by 0 bases and J by 0 bases, and 9 bases separated the two germline ends. In DNA form, the CDR3 reads TGTGCCAGCAGCTTAGCACGACGGACCTCTGGGGCCAACGTCCTGACTTTC. Translated, it gives CASSLARRTSGANVLTF.

The CDR3 spells CASSPDSLSSGNTIYF. CDR3 nucleotide sequence: TGTGCCAGTAGTCCGGACAGTCTTAGCTCTGGAAACACCATATATTTT. This chain joins TRBV19 and TRBJ1-3, with D perhaps TRBD1 (6 bases). The CDR3 spans 16 residues. V shed 5 bases and J shed 0 bases, with 14 bases lying between them. Germline loops: CDR1 LNHDA, CDR2 SQIVND (reference sequence).